These 20 T cell receptor beta chains came from one sample sequenced in a study of neurological immune-mediated disorders. TCRdb ran MiXCR on the 5' RACE reads and lists one entry per CDR3 protein. The sample records around 70,000 distinct CDR3 sequences, 5.2% being singletons. Sequencing was carried out using PBMCs. Receptor source: a man in his late teens or twenties with multiple sclerosis.

Of note for this clonotype: This sequence may be a read error, since a much larger clone differs from it by one base. This rearrangement joins TRBV6-1 to TRBJ1-6; no definite D call. V was clipped by 6 bases and J by 7 bases, with 13 bases between them. The CDR3 length is 14 residues. Germline CDR1 MNHNS, CDR2 SASEGT. The CDR3: CASSLGTGNSPLHF. CDR3 nucleotides: TGTGCCAGCAGCCTCGGAACGGGAAATTCACCCCTCCACTTT.

This clonotype has a handful of counts. Compared with germline, one end of the junction differs, possibly owing to a read error. The chain carries TRBV10-3 and TRBJ1-5; TRBD1 matches 9 bases. Germline values: CDR1 ENHRY, CDR2 SYGVKD. This CDR3 region has 14 residues. This CDR3 is CAISETGGEQPQNF. The CDR3 DNA follows: TGTGCCATCAGTGAGACAGGGGGCGAACAGCCCCAGAATTTT.

In its sample, this clonotype was seen many times. The chain joins TRBV20-1 to TRBJ2-7, with D hard to call. The V end was cut by 5 bases, the J end by 6 bases, with 17 bases between. The CDR3 length is 13 residues. Germline-derived CDR1 and CDR2 are DFQATT and SNEGSKA (reference sequence). CDR3 in amino acids: CSAHRVSLGEQYF. CDR3 coding DNA: TGCAGTGCTCATAGGGTTTCCCTCGGCGAGCAGTACTTC.

There are many counts of this clonotype. The gene calls are TRBV7-4 and TRBJ2-7; D is unclear. The CDR3 runs to 15 residues. Trimming removed 1 base at V and 3 bases at J, with 13 bases between. CDR1 and CDR2 from the germline V gene are SGHVT and SQSDAQ. Here the CDR3 reads CASSLVLADYYEQYF. Written as DNA, the CDR3 is TGTGCCAGCAGCTTAGTCCTGGCGGATTACTACGAGCAGTACTTC.

This clonotype was counted many times. V and J are TRBV20-1 and TRBJ2-1, with D uncertain. The CDR3 spans 12 residues. Germline values: CDR1 DFQATT, CDR2 SNEGSKA (reference sequence). CDR3 DNA sequence: TGCAGGGGCGGCATTCCCTACAATGAGCAGTTCTTC. Translated, it gives CRGGIPYNEQFF.

This clonotype showed up many times. The chain joins TRBV20-1 to TRBJ1-5; D unclear. V gave up 6 bases and J gave up 0 bases, with 12 bases separating them. The germline V gene encodes CDR1 DFQATT and CDR2 SNEGSKA (reference sequence). This CDR3 comprises 14 residues. The CDR3 is CSADDGYSNQPQHF. CDR3 bases: TGCAGTGCAGATGACGGTTATAGCAATCAGCCCCAGCATTTT.

As regards this clonotype: This could be a read error, since a much larger clone is one nucleotide away. The V gene is TRBV7-9, the J gene TRBJ2-7; the D gene is possibly TRBD1 (5 bases). Germline V gene data show CDR1 as SEHNR and CDR2 as FQNEAQ (reference sequence). This CDR3 spans 21 amino acids. V was trimmed by 5 bases and J by 3 bases, leaving 35 bases between them. This chain's CDR3 is CASSHSPQDIWLLTFDYEQYF. The CDR3 nucleotides are TGTGCCAGCAGCCATAGCCCACAGGACATTTGGCTTTTGACATTTGACTACGAGCAGTACTTC.

In this sample, this clonotype turned up a few times. This chain links TRBV2 with TRBJ1-6; D call uncertain. Germline-derived CDR1 and CDR2 are SNHLY and FYNNEI. Trimming took 3 bases from V and 7 from J, leaving 4 bases between them. The length of the CDR3 is 12 residues. The CDR3 sequence: CASSERNSPLHF. In DNA form, the CDR3 reads TGTGCCAGCAGTGAGCGGAATTCACCCCTCCACTTT.

This clonotype was observed many times. The chain uses TRBV10-3 and TRBJ1-1; a possible D gene is TRBD1 (5 bases). The ends were cut back, 6 bases at V and 10 bases at J, with 18 bases in the middle. Per germline, CDR1 ENHRY and CDR2 SYGVKD. The length of the CDR3 is 13 residues. The CDR3 sequence is CAIREEGTHGAFF. The CDR3 bases are TGTGCCATCAGGGAAGAAGGGACGCACGGAGCTTTCTTT.

For this clonotype: A much larger clone differs by one base, so this may be a read error. V gene TRBV10-3 combines with J gene TRBJ2-5, with D unresolved. Trimming cost V 7 bases and J 7 bases, with 10 bases left between them. The CDR3 length is 11 residues. CDR1 and CDR2 from the germline V gene are ENHRY and SYGVKD. CDR3 amino acids: CAITAWSTQYF. CDR3 nucleotide sequence: TGTGCCATCACGGCATGGTCGACCCAGTACTTC.

This clonotype has ten or more counts. This chain links TRBV7-2 with TRBJ1-1; weak D call: TRBD1 (6 bases). With 1 base removed from V and 11 bases from J, the gap between germline ends came to 20 bases. The CDR3 runs to 15 residues. Germline CDR1 and CDR2: SGHTA and FQGNSA. The CDR3: CASSLDLGGARNAFF. The CDR3 DNA is TGTGCCAGCAGCTTAGATCTCGGGGGCGCAAGGAATGCTTTCTTT.

This clonotype was seen at least ten times. The CDR3, as DNA: TGCGCCAGCAGTGAGTCGGATTGGCCCAGCGGGAGGGTGGGTGAGCAGTTCTTC. It codes for CASSESDWPSGRVGEQFF. The chain uses TRBV10-2 and TRBJ2-1, with 10 bases matching TRBD2. The V and J ends lost 0 bases and 9 bases, in that order; junction bases with no gene match: 14. CDR3 length equals 18 residues. Germline CDR1 is WSHSY and CDR2 is SAAADI.

This clonotype appeared a few times. This clone may be a read error of a much larger clone one base away. This chain connects TRBV5-4 to TRBJ2-1; the D is unclear. The ends were cut back, 6 bases at V and 2 bases at J, with 9 bases in the middle. The germline CDR1 and CDR2 sequences are SGHNT and YYREEE (reference sequence). The CDR3 is made up of 13 amino acids. In DNA form, the CDR3 reads TGTGCCAGCAATGGTACGACCTACAATGAGCAGTTCTTC. Residues: CASNGTTYNEQFF.

This clonotype was counted many times. The J gene is TRBJ2-7, the V gene TRBV20-1; perhaps D is TRBD1 or TRBD2 (5 bases each). In germline, CDR1 is DFQATT, CDR2 SNEGSKA (reference sequence). This CDR3 is 13 amino acids long. CDR3 in amino acids: CSLGERSSYEQYF. The DNA of the CDR3 is TGCTCGCTGGGGGAGCGGTCCTCCTACGAGCAGTACTTC.

On this clonotype: A junction boundary mismatches the germline segment, possibly from a read error. The CDR3 reads CASSEARGAAFSPLHF. The CDR3 coding sequence is TGTGCCAGCAGTGAAGCTAGGGGCGCTGCTTTTTCACCCCTACACTTT. The chain couples TRBV6-1 to TRBJ1-6; D is possibly TRBD1 (5 bases). CDR3 length equals 16 residues. Germline V lookup: CDR1 MNHNS, CDR2 SASEGT.

The sample holds a few counts of this clonotype. This chain joins TRBV20-1 and TRBJ2-1, with TRBD2 matching over 10 bases. Losses at the gene ends were 5 bases for V and 4 bases for J; bases not matched to a gene: 2. Germline assignment: CDR1 DFQATT and CDR2 SNEGSKA (reference sequence). CDR3 length equals 13 residues. The CDR3 reads CSADSGGYNEQFF. The CDR3 DNA reads TGCAGTGCTGATAGCGGGGGGTACAATGAGCAGTTCTTC.

As regards this clonotype: The junction shows a germline mismatch at one end, possibly a read error. This chain connects TRBV20-1 to TRBJ1-5, with D hard to call. CDR1 DFQATT and CDR2 SNEGSKA come from the germline V gene (reference sequence). CDR3 length: 13 amino acids. CDR3 nucleotides: TGCAGTGCGAGAAGTGGTTCAAATCAGCCCCAGAATTTT. Translated: CSARSGSNQPQNF.

Concerning this clonotype: This may be a read error: a much more frequent sequence differs by one nucleotide. V usage is TRBV20-1 and J usage is TRBJ1-1; D is possibly TRBD1 (6 bases). In germline, CDR1 is DFQATT, CDR2 SNEGSKA (reference sequence). This CDR3 has 14 amino acids. V was pared by 2 bases and J by 1 base, with 11 bases between. DNA of the CDR3: TGCAGTGCTAGAAGGGGGGGAACGAACACTGAAGCTTTCTTT. As protein: CSARRGGTNTEAFF.

In its sample, this clonotype was seen many times. The CDR3: CASSVQGTPNTEAFF. The CDR3 nucleotides read TGTGCCAGCAGCGTCCAGGGTACCCCCAACACTGAAGCTTTCTTT. The chain is built from TRBV9 and TRBJ1-1, with D maybe TRBD1 (5 bases). CDR1 and CDR2 (germline): SGDLS, YYNGEE. The V and J ends lost 2 bases and 2 bases respectively, with 13 bases between them. The CDR3 totals 15 residues.

This clonotype was recorded at least ten times. This chain links TRBV5-1 with TRBJ2-1; unclear D gene. Trimming shortened V by 0 bases and J by 8 bases, and 9 bases separated the two germline ends. Germline assignment: CDR1 SGHRS and CDR2 YFSETQ. The CDR3 contains 13 residues. The CDR3 region is CASSLGAGDEQFF. The CDR3 DNA follows: TGCGCCAGCAGCTTGGGGGCCGGCGATGAGCAGTTCTTC.